The 28 T cell receptor beta chains presented below share a single source sample, sequenced in a study of PD-1 blockade in classical Hodgkin lymphoma. The table came from immunoSEQ multiplex PCR; TCRdb's copy has only in-frame clones and leaves some out. The repertoire has about 30,000 clones, around 68% of them found once; the top ten carry approximately 14%. Brentuximab vedotin exposure varied among the patients, all of whom had relapsed after autologous stem cell transplantation. Sequencing was performed on peripheral blood mononuclear cells (PBMCs), taken before the second cycle of nivolumab. The receptors come from a human donor with classical Hodgkin lymphoma.

The V call is TRBV5-6, the J call TRBJ1-1, with D tentatively TRBD1 (5 bases). From germline, CDR1 is SGHDT and CDR2 YYEEEE. The CDR3 extends over 15 amino acids. Trimming took 0 bases from V and 1 from J, leaving 10 bases between them. CDR3 residues: CASSLVGGGNTEAFF. CDR3 coding DNA: TGTGCCAGCAGCTTGGTGGGGGGAGGGAACACTGAAGCTTTCTTT.

The V call is TRBV5-1, the J call TRBJ1-5; perhaps TRBD1 as D (6 bases). V was trimmed by 4 bases and J by 4 bases, leaving 15 bases between them. The CDR3 consists of 15 residues. Germline assignment: CDR1 SGHRS and CDR2 YFSETQ. The CDR3, as DNA: TGCGCCAGCAGCCTTGACGCCCAGGGGAATCAGCCCCAGCATTTT. Encoded protein: CASSLDAQGNQPQHF. Using reference TRBV5-1 and TRBJ1-5 for the parts outside the CDR3, the full variable domain is KAGVTQTPRYLIKTRGQQVTLSCSPISGHRSVSWYQQTPGQGLQFLFEYFSETQRNKGNFPGRFSGRQFSNSRSEMNVSTLELGDSALYLCASSLDAQGNQPQHFGDGTRLSIL.

There are a few counts of this clone. The chain employs TRBV27 and TRBJ2-3; D not certain. The germline V gene encodes CDR1 MNHEY and CDR2 SMNVEV (reference sequence). The CDR3 has 13 residues. With 4 bases removed from V and 3 bases from J, the gap between germline ends came to 8 bases. The CDR3: CASSSARTDTQYF. Written as DNA, the CDR3 is TGTGCCAGCAGTTCCGCTCGAACAGATACGCAGTATTTT.

By proportion, this clone is medium-sized. The chain links TRBV19 to TRBJ1-6; possible D gene TRBD1, 5 bases. CDR3 length: 14 amino acids. CDR1 is LNHDA and CDR2 is SQIVND in the germline V gene (reference sequence). V dropped 4 bases and J dropped 7 bases, with 11 bases sitting between them. The CDR3 here is CASSKTRGNSPLHF. The CDR3 region has the DNA TGTGCCAGTAGTAAAACGAGGGGCAATTCACCCCTCCACTTT.

The rearrangement links TRBV9 to TRBJ2-7; no reliable D call. Germline lookup yields CDR1 SGDLS and CDR2 YYNGEE. The CDR3 length is 12 residues. V lost 4 bases and J 4 bases, leaving 9 bases between the germline ends. The CDR3 here is CASSLSGYEQYF. The CDR3, as DNA: TGTGCCAGCAGCCTGTCTGGGTACGAGCAGTACTTC.

This clone was picked up one time. The V gene is TRBV2, the J gene TRBJ2-1; D might be TRBD2 (6 bases). This CDR3 spans 15 amino acids. CDR1 and CDR2 (germline): SNHLY, FYNNEI. Trimming took off 1 base at V and 2 bases at J, with 9 bases between the two ends. The CDR3 sequence: CASSEVEGPYNEQFF. For the CDR3, the DNA is TGTGCCAGCAGTGAAGTGGAGGGACCCTACAATGAGCAGTTCTTC.

This clone has just a few counts. Other nucleotide sequences from this sample produce the same CDR3. The chain links TRBV13 to TRBJ1-2, with D unresolved. CDR1 is PRHDT and CDR2 is FYEKMQ in the germline V gene (reference sequence). This CDR3 has 12 amino acids. V dropped 5 bases and J dropped 7 bases, with 11 bases sitting between them. CDR3 in DNA: TGTGCCAGCAGCCGTCGTGGTGGTGGCTACACCTTC. The encoded protein is CASSRRGGGYTF.

The chain has TRBV9 and TRBJ2-1, with 7 bases lining up with TRBD2. Germline CDR1 reads SGDLS; CDR2 reads YYNGEE. Unmatched junction bases numbered 15, after V lost 4 bases and J lost 2 bases. This CDR3 is built from 18 residues. The CDR3 here is CASSLAPQAGRTYNEQFF. CDR3 DNA sequence: TGTGCCAGCAGCCTCGCACCGCAAGCGGGGCGTACCTACAATGAGCAGTTCTTC.

The chain has TRBV2 and TRBJ2-7; no definite D call. CDR1 and CDR2 (germline): SNHLY, FYNNEI. This CDR3 region has 11 residues. With 4 bases removed from V and 6 bases from J, the gap between germline ends came to 7 bases. CDR3 residues: CASSVGFEQYV. The DNA for the CDR3 is TGTGCCAGCAGTGTGGGCTTCGAGCAGTACGTC.

A few counts support this clone. The genes are TRBV2 and TRBJ2-3; the D is unclear. CDR1 is SNHLY, CDR2 FYNNEI, per germline. This CDR3 is built from 14 residues. V lost 7 bases, J lost 1 base, and 12 bases lay in between. CDR3 in amino acids: CASMRSWGTDTQYF. Here the CDR3 DNA reads TGTGCCAGCATGAGGAGTTGGGGCACAGATACGCAGTATTTT.

The genes are TRBV7-2 and TRBJ2-2, with D tentatively TRBD2 (5 bases). The CDR3 has 15 residues. The V gene's germline CDR1 is SGHTA and CDR2 FQGNSA. The V gene lost 6 bases and the J gene lost 2 bases, with 13 bases spanning the gap. DNA for the CDR3: TGTGCCAGCAGGTGGTTAGCGTCCAACACCGGGGAGCTGTTTTTT. Translating gives CASRWLASNTGELFF. Filled out from reference TRBV7-2 and TRBJ2-2, the complete variable domain reads GAGVSQSPSNKVTEKGKDVELRCDPISGHTALYWYRQSLGQGLEFLIYFQGNSAPDKSGLPSDRFSAERTGGSVSTLTIQRTQQEDSAVYLCASRWLASNTGELFFGEGSRLTVL.

The chain combines TRBV15 with TRBJ2-5; D might be TRBD1 or TRBD2, each matching 5 bases. The J call may not be correct, given that the DNA end is closer to TRBJ2-7. Germline CDR1 and CDR2: LNHNV and YYDKDF (reference sequence). CDR3 size: 17 residues. CDR3 sequence: CATSSKHWDVRSYEQYF. CDR3 sequence (DNA): TGTGCCACCAGCAGTAAGCATTGGGACGTTCGGTCCTACGAGCAGTACTTC.

Of note for this clone: The same CDR3 can be traced to other DNA sequences in this sample. The chain links TRBV7-2 to TRBJ2-5; possible D gene TRBD2, 6 bases. The CDR3 covers 14 residues. The ends were cut back, 0 bases at V and 2 bases at J, with 7 bases in the middle. Germline CDR1 is SGHTA and CDR2 is FQGNSA. Written as DNA, the CDR3 is TGTGCCAGCAGCTTAGCGCGGGGTCAAGAGACCCAGTACTTC. Amino acids: CASSLARGQETQYF.

This sequence joins TRBV21-1 and TRBJ1-5; no check of the table's D call, TRBD1, against the DNA was made. TRBV21-1 is shown as a pseudogene. The CDR3 covers 17 residues. The CDR3: CASTVGQEFYSNQPQHF. The CDR3 DNA sequence: TGTGCCAGCACCGTGGGACAGGAGTTTTATAGCAATCAGCCCCAGCATTTT.

This clone is medium-sized in the sample. The rearrangement joins TRBV2 to TRBJ2-7; possibly TRBD1 or TRBD2 for D (5 bases each). This CDR3 is 14 amino acids long. The V end lost 2 bases, the J end lost 3 bases, and 11 bases lay between the germline ends. CDR1 and CDR2 (germline): SNHLY, FYNNEI. This CDR3 reads CASSERGRVYEQYF. The CDR3 DNA is TGTGCCAGCAGTGAACGGGGCAGAGTCTACGAGCAGTACTTC.

By share, this clone ranks as medium-sized (0.01 to 0.1%). V and J are TRBV5-1 and TRBJ2-3, with 7 bases identical to TRBD1. Germline CDR1 SGHRS, CDR2 YFSETQ. Trimming removed 4 bases from V and 2 bases from J; junction bases left unmatched: 7. The length of the CDR3 is 15 residues. The CDR3: CASSAQGVLTDTQYF. In DNA, the CDR3 is TGCGCCAGCAGCGCCCAGGGGGTGCTCACAGATACGCAGTATTTT.

The V call is TRBV7-9, the J call TRBJ1-1, with 10 bases matching TRBD1. Germline CDR1 is SEHNR and CDR2 is FQNEAQ (reference sequence). The CDR3 spans 15 residues. J was trimmed by 5 bases and V by 5 bases; bases with no gene match: 8. This chain's CDR3 is CASSRGGTGETEAFF. The CDR3, as DNA: TGTGCCAGCAGCCGAGGTGGGACAGGGGAAACTGAAGCTTTCTTT.

This sequence joins TRBV18 and TRBJ1-2; 11 bases align to TRBD1. The germline gives CDR1 KGHSH, CDR2 LQKENI. Germline trimming cut 3 bases from V and 4 bases from J; bases unmatched to any gene: 4. CDR3 length: 15 amino acids. The DNA for the CDR3 is TGTGCCAGCTCACCGCCGGGACAGGGGGGCTATGGCTACACCTTC. Translated, it gives CASSPPGQGGYGYTF.

J is TRBJ1-3 and V is TRBV28; D uncertain. V was clipped by 10 bases and J by 0 bases, with 16 bases between them. Germline V gene lookup returns CDR1 MDHEN and CDR2 SYDVKM. The CDR3 is 15 residues long. The CDR3 DNA follows: TGTGCCACCCTCTCCGACCGCCCCTCTGGAAACACCATATATTTT. Protein product: CATLSDRPSGNTIYF. The full variable domain, its missing parts supplied by reference TRBV28 and TRBJ1-3, is DVKVTQSSRYLVKRTGEKVFLECVQDMDHENMFWYRQDPGLGLRLIYFSYDVKMKEKGDIPEGYSVSREKKERFSLILESASTNQTSMYLCATLSDRPSGNTIYFGEGSWLTVV.

The table lists this clone with a few counts. V usage is TRBV29-1 and J usage is TRBJ2-7, with 7 bases identical to TRBD1. CDR1 and CDR2 from the germline V gene are SQVTM and ANQGSEA. J gave up 4 bases and V 7 bases, and 16 bases lay outside the gene matches. The CDR3 contains 15 residues. For the CDR3, the DNA is TGCAGCGATAAAGGCTCGCCGGGACAGCCATACGAGCAGTACGTC. Its translation is CSDKGSPGQPYEQYV.

The V gene is TRBV4-2, the J gene TRBJ1-2, with D possibly being TRBD1 (6 bases). V was pared by 0 bases and J by 3 bases, with 11 bases between. The CDR3 length is 15 residues. Germline loops: CDR1 LGHNA, CDR2 YNFKEQ. The CDR3 here is CASSQDLDRYYGYTF. The CDR3 DNA reads as TGTGCCAGCAGCCAAGATTTGGACAGATACTATGGCTACACCTTC.

The rearrangement joins TRBV6-6 to TRBJ1-5; TRBD1 matches 10 bases. V dropped 6 bases and J dropped 4; count of bases not matched to a gene: 6. The CDR3 totals 15 residues. CDR1 is MNHNY and CDR2 is SVGAGI in the germline V gene (reference sequence). The CDR3: CASRETDRGNQPQHF. The CDR3 coding sequence is TGTGCCAGCAGGGAAACGGACAGGGGGAATCAGCCCCAGCATTTT.

This clone was picked up one time. The chain employs TRBV6-6 and TRBJ2-5; possibly TRBD1 for D (5 bases). Germline V gives CDR1 MNHNY, CDR2 SVGAGI (reference sequence). Trimming removed 4 bases at V and 1 base at J, with 7 bases between. The CDR3 loop spans 13 amino acids. This CDR3 reads CASSWGLQETQYF. The CDR3, as DNA: TGTGCCAGCAGTTGGGGCCTCCAAGAGACCCAGTACTTC.

This clone was observed once. The chain uses TRBV5-1 and TRBJ2-3; 11 bases align to TRBD2. The V gene's germline CDR1 is SGHRS and CDR2 YFSETQ. V lost 0 bases to trimming and J lost 2 bases; unmatched junction nucleotides: 5. This CDR3 comprises 17 residues. The CDR3 spells CASSLGTSGWNTDTQYF. The CDR3, as DNA: TGCGCCAGCAGCTTGGGGACTAGCGGGTGGAACACAGATACGCAGTATTTT. Full variable domain (missing parts from reference TRBV5-1 and TRBJ2-3): KAGVTQTPRYLIKTRGQQVTLSCSPISGHRSVSWYQQTPGQGLQFLFEYFSETQRNKGNFPGRFSGRQFSNSRSEMNVSTLELGDSALYLCASSLGTSGWNTDTQYFGPGTRLTVL.

The rearrangement links TRBV5-4 to TRBJ2-1; D remains ambiguous. Trimming removed 4 bases at V and 3 bases at J, with 11 bases between. The length of the CDR3 is 14 residues. CDR1 and CDR2 from the germline V gene are SGHNT and YYREEE (reference sequence). The CDR3 bases are TGTGCCAGCAGCCCGGCGCCCAACTACAATGAGCAGTTCTTC. As protein: CASSPAPNYNEQFF.

V gene TRBV18 combines with J gene TRBJ2-7, with D possibly TRBD2 on 6 matching bases. This CDR3 spans 13 amino acids. Looked up from germline, CDR1 is KGHSH and CDR2 is LQKENI. V was trimmed by 4 bases and J by 6 bases, leaving 13 bases between them. Here the CDR3 DNA reads TGTGCCAGCTCACACGGGGGAGGCAGCGAGCAGTACTTC. It encodes CASSHGGGSEQYF.

For this clone: A far larger clone differs by one base, so this is likely a read error. The chain carries TRBV2 and TRBJ2-2, with D hard to call. The CDR3 has 14 residues. The germline CDR1 and CDR2 sequences are SNHLY and FYNNEI. Trimming removed 7 bases from V and 0 bases from J, with 9 bases in between. The CDR3 spells CASKRAANTGELFF. As DNA, the CDR3 is TGTGCCAGCAAAAGGGCAGCGAACACCGGGGAGCTGTTTTTT.

The chain employs TRBV7-2 and TRBJ2-3; 9 bases are a match to TRBD2. Trimming at V came to 1 base and at J to 3 bases, leaving 8 bases not matched to a gene. The CDR3 is 17 amino acids. Germline CDR1 is SGHTA and CDR2 is FQGNSA. The CDR3 sequence: CASSLGGGAKVTDTQYF. The DNA for the CDR3 is TGTGCCAGCAGCTTAGGCGGGGGGGCGAAAGTTACAGATACGCAGTATTTT.